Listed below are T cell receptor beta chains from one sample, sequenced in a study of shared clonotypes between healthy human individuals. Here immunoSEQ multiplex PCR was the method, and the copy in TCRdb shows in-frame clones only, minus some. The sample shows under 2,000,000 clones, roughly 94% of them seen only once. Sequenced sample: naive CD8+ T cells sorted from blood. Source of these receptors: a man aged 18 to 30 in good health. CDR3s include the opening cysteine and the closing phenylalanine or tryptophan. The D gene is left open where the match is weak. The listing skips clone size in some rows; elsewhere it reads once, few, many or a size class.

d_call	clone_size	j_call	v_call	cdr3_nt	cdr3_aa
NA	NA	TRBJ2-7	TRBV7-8	TGTGCCAGCAGCTTAGGTGGGGTCGAGCAGTACTTC	CASSLGGVEQYF
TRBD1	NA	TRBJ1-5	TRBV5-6	TGTGCCAGCAGCTTGCTTATGGACAGGGGAGATCAGCCCCAGCATTTT	CASSLLMDRGDQPQHF
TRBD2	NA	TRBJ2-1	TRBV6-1	TGTGCCAGCAGGGGGACTAGCGGATACAATGAGCAGTTCTTC	CASRGTSGYNEQFF
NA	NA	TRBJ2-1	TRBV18	TGTGCCAGCTCACCCAGACTAGTCAATGAGCAGTTCTTC	CASSPRLVNEQFF
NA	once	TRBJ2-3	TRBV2	TGTGCCAGCAGTGAAGCCGGTACGCAGTATTTT	CASSEAGTQYF
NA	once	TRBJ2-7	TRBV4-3	TGCGCCAGCAGCCAAGATTCCAGCTCCTACGAGCAGTACTTC	CASSQDSSSYEQYF
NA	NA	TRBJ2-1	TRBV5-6	TGTGCCAGCTTCTCGAGCTCCTACAATGAGCAGTTCTTC	CASFSSSYNEQFF
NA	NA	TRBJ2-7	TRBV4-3	TGCGCCAGCAGCCAAGGACTATCGGGAAACTACGAGCAGTACTTC	CASSQGLSGNYEQYF
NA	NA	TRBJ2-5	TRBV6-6	TGTGCCAGCAGTTACTCCAGGGAAGAGACCCAGTACTTC	CASSYSREETQYF
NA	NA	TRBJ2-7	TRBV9	TGTGCCAGCAGCGTAGACGGGGAAGGGGAGCAGTACTTC	CASSVDGEGEQYF
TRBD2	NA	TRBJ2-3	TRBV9	TGTGCCAGCTCGGAAGCGGGGACAGATACGCAGTATTTT	CASSEAGTDTQYF
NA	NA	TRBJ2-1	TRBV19	TGTGCCAGTAGTACCTGGGACTTACTCAATGAGCAGTTCTTC	CASSTWDLLNEQFF
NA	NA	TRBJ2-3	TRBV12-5	TGTGCTAGTGGTTTTGGAGGCACAGATACGCAGTATTTT	CASGFGGTDTQYF
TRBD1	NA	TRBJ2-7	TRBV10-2	TGCGCCAGCAGTGAGTCTGGACAGGGTTCCTACGAGCAGTACTTC	CASSESGQGSYEQYF
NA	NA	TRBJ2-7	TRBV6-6	TGTGCCAGCAGTCCCTTAGTAGTTGGGTACGAGCAGTACTTC	CASSPLVVGYEQYF
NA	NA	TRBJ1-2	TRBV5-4	TGTGCCAGCAGCCCCGGGACGTATGGCTACACCTTC	CASSPGTYGYTF
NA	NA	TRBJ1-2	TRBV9	TGTGCCAGCAGCGCCCCCGACCGGGACATCGGGAGGTATGGCTACACCTTC	CASSAPDRDIGRYGYTF
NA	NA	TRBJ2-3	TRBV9	TGTGCCAGCAGCGTTTTTTCGCATGGGGCCACAGATACGCAGTATTTT	CASSVFSHGATDTQYF
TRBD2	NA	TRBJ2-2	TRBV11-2	TGTGCCAGCAGCTCCCGGGAGGTAGCCGGGGAGCTGTTTTTT	CASSSREVAGELFF
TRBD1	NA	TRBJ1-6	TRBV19	TGTGCCAGTAGTATAGGACAGGGGGCTACACCCCTCCACTTT	CASSIGQGATPLHF
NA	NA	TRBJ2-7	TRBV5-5	TGTGCCAGCAGCTTTAACCGAGACAGCTCCTACGAGCAGTACTTC	CASSFNRDSSYEQYF
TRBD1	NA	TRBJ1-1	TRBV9	TGTGCCAGCAGCGTAAAGGGGGACAGGGATACTGAAGCTTTCTTT	CASSVKGDRDTEAFF
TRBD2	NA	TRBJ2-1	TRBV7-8	TGTGCCAGCAGCTTAGATCTAGTAGCGGGAGGGGCCTACAATGAGCAGTTCTTC	CASSLDLVAGGAYNEQFF
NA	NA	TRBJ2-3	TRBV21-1	TGTGCCAGCAGCCCCTGTCAGGGGAGCACAGATACGCAGTATTTT	CASSPCQGSTDTQYF
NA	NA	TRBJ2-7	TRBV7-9	TGTGCCAGCAGCCAGTCGGTCTCCTACGAGCAGTACTTC	CASSQSVSYEQYF
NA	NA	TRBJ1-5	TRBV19	TGTGCCAGTAGCCCCAATCAGCCCCAGCATTTT	CASSPNQPQHF
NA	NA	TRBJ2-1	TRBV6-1	TGTGCCAGCAGTGAAGCTAGGGACGGCTCCTACAATGAGCAGTTCTTC	CASSEARDGSYNEQFF
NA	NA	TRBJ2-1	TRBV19	TGTGCCAGTAGTACCCAGGACTACAATGAGCAGTTCTTC	CASSTQDYNEQFF
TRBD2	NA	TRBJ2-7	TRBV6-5	TGTGCCAGCAGTTTCAGACTAGCGAGCGACGAGCAGTACTTC	CASSFRLASDEQYF
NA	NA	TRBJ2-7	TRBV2	TGTGCCAGCAGTTCCGAGAGGCTGAGCGAGCAGTACTTC	CASSSERLSEQYF
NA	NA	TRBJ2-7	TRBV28	TGTGCCAGCAGAGGTGGAGGAAACGAGCAGTACTTC	CASRGGGNEQYF
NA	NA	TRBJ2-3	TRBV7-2	TGTGCCAGCAGCTCCGACGGGCAGGGTGGATCATCTAGCACAGATACGCAGTATTTT	CASSSDGQGGSSSTDTQYF
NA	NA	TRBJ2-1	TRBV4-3	TGCGCCAGCAGCCAACTCACGGGGGCTAACAATGAGCAGTTCTTC	CASSQLTGANNEQFF
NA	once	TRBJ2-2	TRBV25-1	TGTGCCAGCAGTGAAGGTGCGAACACCGGGGAGCTGTTTTTT	CASSEGANTGELFF
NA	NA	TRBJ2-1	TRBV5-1	TGCGCCAGCAGCTTGAGCTCCTCCTACAATGAGCAGTTCTTC	CASSLSSSYNEQFF
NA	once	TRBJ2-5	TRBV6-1	TGTAAATCTGCGAAAACAGGGCTTGTGGAGACCCAGTACTTC	CKSAKTGLVETQYF
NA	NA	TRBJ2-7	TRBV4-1	TGCGCCAGCAGCCAAGGTCGGGGGAGCTCCTACGAGCAGTACTTC	CASSQGRGSSYEQYF
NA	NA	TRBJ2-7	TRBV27	TGTGCCAGCAGTTTCGCCGACAGCTCCTACGAGCAGTACTTC	CASSFADSSYEQYF
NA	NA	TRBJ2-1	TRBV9	TGTGCCAGCAGCGTAGCGTGGGCCTCTCTCGAGAGTGAGCAGTTCTTC	CASSVAWASLESEQFF
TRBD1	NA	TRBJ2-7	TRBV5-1	TGCGCCAGCAGCCAGACTACCGGGACAGGGTATCGCAAAGACGAGCAGTACTTC	CASSQTTGTGYRKDEQYF
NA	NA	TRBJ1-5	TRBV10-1	TGCGCCAGCATTTGTCCTTCCAGGGGTCAGCCCCAGCATTTT	CASICPSRGQPQHF
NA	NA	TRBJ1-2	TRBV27	TGTGCCAGCAGTCCCATCGCCAACAGGGATCATGGCTACACCTTC	CASSPIANRDHGYTF
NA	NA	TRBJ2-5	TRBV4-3	TGCGCCAGCAGCCGTCGTGCCCTCCAAGAGACCCAGTACTTC	CASSRRALQETQYF
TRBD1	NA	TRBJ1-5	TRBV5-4	TGTGCCAGCAGCGCCGACAGGGGGGAAAATCAGCCCCAGCATTTT	CASSADRGENQPQHF
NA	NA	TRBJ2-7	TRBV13	TGTGCCAGCAGCTTTGGGCACGAGCAGTACTTC	CASSFGHEQYF
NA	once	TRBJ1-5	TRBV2	TGTGCCAGCAGTGGATTGACGGTGTATAGCAATCAGCCCCAGCATTTT	CASSGLTVYSNQPQHF
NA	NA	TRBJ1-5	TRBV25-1	TGTGCCAGCAGTGAATCGGGTCTGGGTGATCAGCCCCAGCATTTT	CASSESGLGDQPQHF
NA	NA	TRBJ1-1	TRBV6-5	TGTGCCAGCAGTTACTCTGGGTTGGGCGGCACTGAAGCTTTCTTT	CASSYSGLGGTEAFF
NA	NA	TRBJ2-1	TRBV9	TGTGCCAGCAGCGACCAGACTAACAATGAGCAGTTCTTC	CASSDQTNNEQFF
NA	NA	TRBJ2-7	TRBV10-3	TGTGCCATCAGTGAGCTGAGGACAGCGGAAATATCCTACGAGCAGTACTTC	CAISELRTAEISYEQYF
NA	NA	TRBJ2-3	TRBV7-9	TGTGCCAGCAGCTTTCCTGCCAGCGGACCTCTTTACACAGATACGCAGTATTTT	CASSFPASGPLYTDTQYF
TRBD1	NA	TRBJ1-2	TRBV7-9	TGTGCCAGCGGCGAGACCGGGTACCGGGACAGGGTGAAGGGCTACACCTTC	CASGETGYRDRVKGYTF
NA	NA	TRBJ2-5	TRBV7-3	TGTGCCAGCAGCTTGATCGGGGGAGAAGAGACCCAGTACTTC	CASSLIGGEETQYF